This T cell receptor (beta chain) is drawn from a study of shared clonotypes between healthy human individuals. The repertoire was sequenced with immunoSEQ multiplex PCR; TCRdb's copy has only in-frame clones and lacks some. The profile covers hundreds of thousands of clones, with roughly 97% appearing a single time and 0.055% to 0.07% taken by the ten largest. V was clipped by 0 bases and J by 6 bases, with 14 bases between them. The germline V gene has CDR1 SGHTS and CDR2 YDEGEE. The CDR3 contains 15 residues. The chain is built from TRBV5-8 and TRBJ2-3, with D maybe TRBD2 (5 bases). This receptor was obtained from a young woman in good health. Sequencing was carried out using naive CD4+ T cells sorted from blood. As to subset: CD45RA+ positively selected. This chain's CDR3 is CASSLARLAVDTQYF. The CDR3 DNA follows: TGTGCCAGCAGCTTGGCTCGGCTAGCCGTGGATACGCAGTATTTT.